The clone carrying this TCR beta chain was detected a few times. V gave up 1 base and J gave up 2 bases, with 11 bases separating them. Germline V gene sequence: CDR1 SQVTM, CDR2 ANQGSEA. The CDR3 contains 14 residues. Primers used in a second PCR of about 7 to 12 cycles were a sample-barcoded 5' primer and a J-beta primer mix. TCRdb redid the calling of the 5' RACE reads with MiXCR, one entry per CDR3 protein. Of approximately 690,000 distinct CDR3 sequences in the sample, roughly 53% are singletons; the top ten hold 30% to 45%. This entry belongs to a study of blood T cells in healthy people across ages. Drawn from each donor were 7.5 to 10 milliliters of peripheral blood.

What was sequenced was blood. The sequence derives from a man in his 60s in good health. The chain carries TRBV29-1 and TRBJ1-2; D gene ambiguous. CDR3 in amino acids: CSVEVMPPNYGYTF. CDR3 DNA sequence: TGCAGCGTTGAAGTAATGCCACCCAACTATGGCTACACCTTC.